This T cell receptor beta chain was identified in a study of blood T cell repertoires in COVID-19. Study-wide background: The samples span acute and convalescent COVID-19 from the United States, Italy and Spain. T cells, B-cell-depleted T cells, or PBMCs provided the cDNA or gDNA that served as material.

With respect to this clone: Different DNA sequences within this sample yield the same CDR3.

Under the authors' procedure: The authors estimated nucleated cell counts from reference gene primer amplification. TCRdb's copy holds only in-frame clones and misses some; the assay was immunoSEQ multiplex PCR. V and J calls and clone size are given by that table; D and trimming were obtained from the DNA. In the table there are roughly 250,000 clones, 65% to 90% of which are singletons. V was clipped by 4 bases and J by 1 base; unmatched bases: 4. Germline V CDR1 and CDR2: SGHRS, YFSETQ. The CDR3 consists of 15 residues. This TCR derives from a woman of 80 years or more with active or convalescent COVID-19. This rearrangement joins TRBV5-1 to TRBJ2-7; 11 bases fit TRBD2. Sequenced input: peripheral blood. The CDR3 DNA reads TGCGCCAGCAGCCGACTAGCGGGATCTTCCTACGAGCAGTACTTC. This encodes CASSRLAGSSYEQYF.